One sample yielded the 9 T cell receptor beta chains listed below, sequenced in a study of T cell responses to AZD1222 COVID-19 vaccine (dated by TCRdb to the early 2020s). The library was obtained by the immunoSEQ multiplex PCR assay. Here the immuneACCESS table is served through TCRdb, limited to in-frame sequences with V and J called. Missing clones are a known gap in these copies; in checked studies unresolved V genes cover under half, and the rest lacks a known reason. The sample includes around 190,000 clones, with 88% observed a single time. The top ten hold more than 0.4% of the sample. The time point label on this specimen signifies: baseline before first vaccination. Source: peripheral blood, taken on day 0 of AZD1222 vaccination. These receptors were obtained from an adult in good health.

CDR3 in DNA: TGTGCCAGCAACGGAAGACAGGGTGGGTCCTACGAGCAGTACTTC. Residues: CASNGRQGGSYEQYF. The chain combines TRBV6-6 with TRBJ2-7, with 7 nucleotides matching TRBD1. CDR1 and CDR2 from the germline V gene are MNHNY and SVGAGI (reference sequence). The CDR3 is 15 residues long. V trimming: 7 bases; J trimming: 1 base; junction bases outside the gene matches: 10.

This clone was observed once. The genes are TRBV30 and TRBJ2-7; the match to TRBD2 covers 8 bases. The CDR3 loop spans 14 amino acids. V trimming: 5 bases; J trimming: 4 bases; junction bases outside the gene matches: 10. Germline assignment: CDR1 GTSNPN and CDR2 SVGIG (reference sequence). CDR3 DNA sequence: TGTGCCTGGGGGCCGGGGGGGGTACTTTACGAGCAGTACTTC. Translated, it gives CAWGPGGVLYEQYF.

The chain employs TRBV5-1 and TRBJ1-1, with TRBD1 as a possible D gene (5 bases). V lost 1 base and J 2 bases, leaving 9 bases between the germline ends. The CDR3 is 14 amino acids. From germline, CDR1 is SGHRS and CDR2 YFSETQ. CDR3 protein: CASSLRQTNTEAFF. The CDR3 DNA reads TGCGCCAGCAGCTTGAGACAGACTAACACTGAAGCTTTCTTT.

The chain uses TRBV29-1 and TRBJ2-1; 9 positions match TRBD2. V gave up 5 bases and J gave up 8 bases; unmatched junction bases: 4. The CDR3 is made up of 12 amino acids. From germline, CDR1 is SQVTM and CDR2 ANQGSEA. CDR3 loop: CSVLLAGDEQFF. The CDR3 bases are TGCAGCGTTCTGTTAGCGGGGGATGAGCAGTTCTTC.

A note on this clone: An end of the junction differs from the germline gene, which may be a read error. This chain joins TRBV6-5 and TRBJ2-3, with D perhaps TRBD2 (6 bases). CDR3 length: 15 amino acids. Germline CDR1 reads MNHEY; CDR2 reads SVGAGI. This chain's CDR3 is CASSYSGKSRDKQYF. CDR3 sequence (DNA): TGTGCCAGCAGTTACTCAGGAAAGTCGCGGGATAAGCAGTATTTT.

The chain couples TRBV6-5 to TRBJ1-1, with TRBD1 matching 8 bases. Germline values: CDR1 MNHEY, CDR2 SVGAGI. V dropped 5 bases and J dropped 4; count of bases not matched to a gene: 0. The CDR3 has 12 amino acids. The CDR3 sequence is CASSTGGTEAFF. CDR3 DNA: TGTGCCAGCAGTACAGGGGGCACTGAAGCTTTCTTT.

V gene TRBV6-2 or TRBV6-3 combines with J gene TRBJ2-7; 8 bases match TRBD2. The trim removed 2 bases at V and 1 base at J, leaving 7 bases unmatched. In germline, CDR1 is MNHEY, CDR2 SVGEGT. The CDR3 length is 16 residues. As DNA, the CDR3 is TGTGCCAGCAGTTACCCCACGGGAGGGGTTTCCTACGAGCAGTACTTC. Amino acids: CASSYPTGGVSYEQYF.

V is TRBV5-8 and J is TRBJ2-4, with a tentative D call TRBD2 (7 bases). There are 15 residues in the CDR3. CDR1 and CDR2 from the germline V gene are SGHTS and YDEGEE. V lost 1 base to trimming and J lost 7 bases, with 15 bases between them. As DNA, the CDR3 is TGTGCCAGCAGCTTGAGGGGGGGCGCGCAGAACATTCAGTACTTC. It encodes CASSLRGGAQNIQYF.

The chain combines TRBV4-1 with TRBJ1-5; D is ambiguous. The CDR3 extends over 14 amino acids. The germline V gene has CDR1 MGHRA and CDR2 YSYEKL. V was clipped by 1 base and J by 4 bases, with 8 bases between them. The CDR3 loop reads CASSQVGRNQPQHF. DNA of the CDR3: TGCGCCAGCAGCCAAGTAGGCAGGAATCAGCCCCAGCATTTT.